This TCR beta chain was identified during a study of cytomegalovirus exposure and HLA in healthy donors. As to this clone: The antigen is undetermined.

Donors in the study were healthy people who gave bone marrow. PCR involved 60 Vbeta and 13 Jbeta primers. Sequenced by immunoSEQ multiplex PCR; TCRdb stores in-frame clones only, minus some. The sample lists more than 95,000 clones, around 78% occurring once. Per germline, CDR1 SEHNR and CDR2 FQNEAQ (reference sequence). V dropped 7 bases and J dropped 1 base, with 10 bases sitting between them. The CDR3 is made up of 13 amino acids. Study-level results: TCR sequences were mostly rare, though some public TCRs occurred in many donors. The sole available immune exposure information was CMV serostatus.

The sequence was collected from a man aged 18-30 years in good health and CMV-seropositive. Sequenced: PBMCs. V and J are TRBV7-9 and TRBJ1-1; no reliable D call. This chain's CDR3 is CASNVRENTEAFF. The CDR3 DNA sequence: TGTGCCAGCAATGTTCGAGAGAACACTGAAGCTTTCTTT.